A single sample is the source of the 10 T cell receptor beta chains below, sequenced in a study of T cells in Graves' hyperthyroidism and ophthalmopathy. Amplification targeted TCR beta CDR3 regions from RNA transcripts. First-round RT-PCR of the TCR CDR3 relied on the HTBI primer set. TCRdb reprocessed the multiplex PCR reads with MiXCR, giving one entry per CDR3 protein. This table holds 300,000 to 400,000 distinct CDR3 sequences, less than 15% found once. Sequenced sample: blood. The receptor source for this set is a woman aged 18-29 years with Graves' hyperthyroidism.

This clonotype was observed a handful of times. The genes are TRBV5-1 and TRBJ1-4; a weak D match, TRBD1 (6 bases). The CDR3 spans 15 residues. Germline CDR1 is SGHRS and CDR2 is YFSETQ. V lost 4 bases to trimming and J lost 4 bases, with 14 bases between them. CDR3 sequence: CASSQGGLINEKLFF. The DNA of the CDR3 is TGCGCCAGCAGCCAAGGGGGACTTATTAATGAAAAACTGTTTTTT.

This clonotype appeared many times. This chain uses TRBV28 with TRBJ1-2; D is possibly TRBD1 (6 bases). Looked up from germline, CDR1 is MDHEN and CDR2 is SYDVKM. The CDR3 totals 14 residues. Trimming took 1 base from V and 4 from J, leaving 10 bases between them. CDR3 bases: TGTGCCAGCAGTTTATCGACAGGCCCCTATGGCTACACCTTC. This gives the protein CASSLSTGPYGYTF.

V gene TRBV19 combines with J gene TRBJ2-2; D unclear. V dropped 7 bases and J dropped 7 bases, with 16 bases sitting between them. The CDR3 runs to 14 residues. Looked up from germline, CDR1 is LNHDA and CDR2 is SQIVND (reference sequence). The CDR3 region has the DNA TGTGCCAGTAACAATAACCCGGTGGGCGGGGAGCTGTTTTTT. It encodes CASNNNPVGGELFF.

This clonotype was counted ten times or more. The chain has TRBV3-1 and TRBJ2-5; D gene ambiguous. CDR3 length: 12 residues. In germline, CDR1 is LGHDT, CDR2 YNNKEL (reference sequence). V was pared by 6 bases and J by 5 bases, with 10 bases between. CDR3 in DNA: TGTGCCAGCAGGAAAGAAACGGAGACCCAGTACTTC. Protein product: CASRKETETQYF.

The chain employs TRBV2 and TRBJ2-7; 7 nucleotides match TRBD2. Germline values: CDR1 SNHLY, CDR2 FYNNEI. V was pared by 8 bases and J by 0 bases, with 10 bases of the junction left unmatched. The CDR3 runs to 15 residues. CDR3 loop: CASGKGGGSSYEQYF. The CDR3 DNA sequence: TGTGCCAGCGGAAAAGGCGGGGGAAGCTCCTACGAGCAGTACTTC.

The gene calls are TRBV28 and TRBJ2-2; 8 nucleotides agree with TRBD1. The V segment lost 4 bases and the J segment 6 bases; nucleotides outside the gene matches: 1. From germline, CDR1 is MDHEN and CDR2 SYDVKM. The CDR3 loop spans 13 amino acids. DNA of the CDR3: TGTGCCAGCAGTTCGACAGGGGCCGGGGAGCTGTTTTTT. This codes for CASSSTGAGELFF.

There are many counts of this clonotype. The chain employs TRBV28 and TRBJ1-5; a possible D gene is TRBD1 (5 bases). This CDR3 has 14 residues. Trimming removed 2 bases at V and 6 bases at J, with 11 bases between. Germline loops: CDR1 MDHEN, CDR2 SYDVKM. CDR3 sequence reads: CASSLKPTVQPQHF. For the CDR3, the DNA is TGTGCCAGCAGTTTAAAACCGACAGTTCAGCCCCAGCATTTT.

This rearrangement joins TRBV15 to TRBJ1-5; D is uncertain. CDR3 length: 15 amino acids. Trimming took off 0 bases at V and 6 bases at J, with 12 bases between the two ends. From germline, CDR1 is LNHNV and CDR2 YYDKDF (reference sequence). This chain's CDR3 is CATSRDRSYGQPQHF. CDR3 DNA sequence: TGTGCCACCAGCAGAGATCGATCGTACGGTCAGCCCCAGCATTTT. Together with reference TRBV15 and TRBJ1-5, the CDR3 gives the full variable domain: DAMVIQNPRYQVTQFGKPVTLSCSQTLNHNVMYWYQQKSSQAPKLLFHYYDKDFNNEADTPDNFQSRRPNTSFCFLDIRSPGLGDTAMYLCATSRDRSYGQPQHFGDGTRLSIL.

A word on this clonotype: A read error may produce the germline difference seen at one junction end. The CDR3 sequence is CASGVEGGSEAFF. For the CDR3, the DNA is TGTGCCAGCGGCGTAGAGGGGGGCAGTGAAGCTTTCTTT. The rearrangement links TRBV9 to TRBJ1-1; D is perhaps TRBD1 (6 bases). This CDR3 region has 13 residues. The germline V gene has CDR1 SGDLS and CDR2 YYNGEE.

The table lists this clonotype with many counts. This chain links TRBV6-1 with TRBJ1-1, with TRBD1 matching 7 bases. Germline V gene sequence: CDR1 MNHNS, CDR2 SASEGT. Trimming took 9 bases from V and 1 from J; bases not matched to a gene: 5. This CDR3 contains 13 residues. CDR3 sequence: CARDGTANTEAFF. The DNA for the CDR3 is TGTGCCAGAGACGGGACAGCGAACACTGAAGCTTTCTTT.